These 30 T cell receptor beta chains share one sample of origin, sequenced in a study of cytomegalovirus exposure and HLA in healthy donors. The PCR contained 60 Vbeta and 13 Jbeta primers. Clones were read by immunoSEQ multiplex PCR, and TCRdb kept only the in-frame ones, dropping some. The sample contains some 130,000 clones, about four fifths of which appear only once. Specimen: PBMCs. The receptors originated from a man aged 30 to 39 in good health.

This chain joins TRBV6-5 and TRBJ1-6; tentatively, D is TRBD1 (6 bases). The CDR3 has 16 residues. Trimming pared 0 bases from V and 9 bases from J, leaving 15 bases between. Germline V gene data show CDR1 as MNHEY and CDR2 as SVGAGI. CDR3 DNA sequence: TGTGCCAGCAGTTACTCGGGCGCAGGGGTGAGTTCACCCCTCCACTTT. Translated, it gives CASSYSGAGVSSPLHF.

The chain is built from TRBV6-5 and TRBJ1-4, with 9 bases lining up with TRBD1. The CDR3 loop spans 14 amino acids. Germline V CDR1 and CDR2: MNHEY, SVGAGI. The V gene end was trimmed by 6 bases and the J gene end by 8 bases; junction bases not matched to a gene: 7. This CDR3 reads CASSSTGTGEKLFF. CDR3 DNA sequence: TGTGCCAGCAGCTCCACCGGGACAGGGGAAAAACTGTTTTTT.

The rearrangement links TRBV19 to TRBJ1-2; D is unclear. Trimming took 7 bases from V and 4 from J, leaving 13 bases between them. This CDR3 region has 13 residues. Germline-derived CDR1 and CDR2 are LNHDA and SQIVND (reference sequence). The DNA for the CDR3 is TGTGCCAGTACCCCGCCCTATTCCTATGGCTACACCTTC. Amino acid sequence: CASTPPYSYGYTF.

Concerning this clone itself: The junction differs from germline at one of its ends, possibly a read error. The chain joins TRBV7-9 to TRBJ1-2; D ambiguous. CDR3 length equals 14 residues. From germline, CDR1 is SEHNR and CDR2 FQNEAQ (reference sequence). The CDR3 sequence is CSSSLPDSNYGYTF. The CDR3 DNA is TGTTCCAGCAGCTTACCAGATTCTAACTATGGCTACACCTTC.

The V call is TRBV6-5, the J call TRBJ2-1; TRBD2 matches at 9 bases. The CDR3 spans 15 residues. Germline trimming cut 1 base from V and 8 bases from J; bases unmatched to any gene: 6. Germline loops: CDR1 MNHEY, CDR2 SVGAGI. CDR3 DNA: TGTGCCAGCAGTTACTGGGCTAGCGGGACACATGAGCAGTTCTTC. Translated: CASSYWASGTHEQFF.

This chain connects TRBV19 to TRBJ2-1; 7 bases match TRBD2. Per germline, CDR1 LNHDA and CDR2 SQIVND (reference sequence). V shed 0 bases, J shed 11 bases, and the junction held 13 bases outside the gene matches. The CDR3 spans 16 residues. The CDR3 sequence is CASSIDAGTKGYKQFF. In DNA, the CDR3 is TGTGCCAGTAGTATAGATGCGGGGACTAAGGGTTATAAGCAGTTCTTC.

The genes are TRBV5-4 and TRBJ1-1; weak D call: TRBD1 (5 bases). Germline values: CDR1 SGHNT, CDR2 YYREEE (reference sequence). V lost 4 bases, J lost 9 bases, and 19 bases lay in between. The CDR3 contains 14 residues. The CDR3 DNA sequence: TGTGCCAGCAGCGGAGGGTTTCCGGGGGGGAAAGCTTTCTTT. Residues: CASSGGFPGGKAFF.

V and J are TRBV29-1 and TRBJ2-3, with a tentative D call TRBD1 (6 bases). Per germline, CDR1 SQVTM and CDR2 ANQGSEA. Trimming cost V 1 base and J 5 bases, with 7 bases left between them. CDR3 size: 12 residues. The CDR3 DNA follows: TGCAGCGTTGAAGTACAGGGAGATACGCAGTATTTT. This encodes CSVEVQGDTQYF.

This clone has just a few counts. This sequence joins TRBV18 and TRBJ2-7; 12 bases align to TRBD2. Germline-derived CDR1 and CDR2 are KGHSH and LQKENI. The length of the CDR3 is 18 residues. V lost 5 bases, J lost 1 base, and 12 bases stayed unmatched. The CDR3 sequence is CASSATSGSPDGSYEQYF. CDR3 DNA: TGTGCCAGCTCAGCGACTAGCGGGAGCCCGGACGGTTCCTACGAGCAGTACTTC.

The V call is TRBV29-1, the J call TRBJ2-1; 8 bases align to TRBD2. With V trimmed by 5 bases and J by 9 bases, 3 bases remained unmatched. Germline V lookup: CDR1 SQVTM, CDR2 ANQGSEA. The CDR3 is 11 residues long. The CDR3 bases are TGCAGCGTTACTAGCGGCGGTGAGCAGTTCTTC. It codes for CSVTSGGEQFF.

The V gene is TRBV5-4, the J gene TRBJ1-1, with D hard to call. Per germline, CDR1 SGHNT and CDR2 YYREEE (reference sequence). This CDR3 contains 15 residues. The germline V and J ends were trimmed by 1 base and 0 bases, with 10 bases remaining between them. Here the CDR3 DNA reads TGTGCCAGCAGCTTGAGCGGGGAGGTGAACACTGAAGCTTTCTTT. Its protein is CASSLSGEVNTEAFF.

This rearrangement joins TRBV30 to TRBJ2-7; 13 bases are shared with TRBD2. Trimming removed 2 bases from V and 4 bases from J; junction bases left unmatched: 8. The germline V gene encodes CDR1 GTSNPN and CDR2 SVGIG (reference sequence). The CDR3 is made up of 16 amino acids. The CDR3 region is CAWSPRLAGGTYEQYF. The CDR3 DNA reads as TGTGCCTGGAGTCCCCGACTAGCGGGAGGAACGTACGAGCAGTACTTC.

This chain uses TRBV28 with TRBJ1-5, with D unclear. The length of the CDR3 is 11 residues. V lost 4 bases and J 9 bases, leaving 7 bases between the germline ends. Germline-derived CDR1 and CDR2 are MDHEN and SYDVKM. The CDR3 here is CASSYRGPQHF. CDR3 sequence (DNA): TGTGCCAGCAGTTATCGGGGGCCCCAGCATTTT.

The CDR3 region is CASSPRGGASGSTDTQYF. CDR3 in DNA: TGTGCCAGCAGCCCTAGGGGCGGGGCTAGCGGGAGCACAGATACGCAGTATTTT. The chain is built from TRBV7-6 and TRBJ2-3; TRBD2 matches at 8 bases. The CDR3 loop spans 18 amino acids. The germline V gene encodes CDR1 SGHVS and CDR2 FNYEAQ. The V segment lost 5 bases and the J segment 0 bases; nucleotides outside the gene matches: 13.

The chain joins TRBV6-6 to TRBJ2-2, with 7 bases that match TRBD1. V trimming: 3 bases; J trimming: 6 bases; junction bases outside the gene matches: 7. The CDR3 loop spans 15 amino acids. From germline, CDR1 is MNHNY and CDR2 SVGAGI (reference sequence). The CDR3 nucleotides read TGTGCCAGCAGTTATCGCCAGGGGGACCCCGGGGAGCTGTTTTTT. Amino acids: CASSYRQGDPGELFF.

This chain links TRBV11-2 with TRBJ2-2; 7 nucleotides align to TRBD1. Germline CDR1 SGHAT, CDR2 FQNNGV. This CDR3 region has 14 residues. V shed 5 bases, J shed 7 bases, and the junction held 7 bases outside the gene matches. The CDR3 bases are TGTGCCAGCAGCCCCCTGACAGGGCACGGGGAGCTGTTTTTT. The encoded protein is CASSPLTGHGELFF.

J is TRBJ2-1 and V is TRBV2, with TRBD2 identical over 9 bases. Trimming took 6 bases from V and 2 from J; bases not matched to a gene: 8. Germline V gene lookup returns CDR1 SNHLY and CDR2 FYNNEI. This CDR3 region has 16 residues. CDR3 sequence reads: CASRVLSGGTYNEQFF. In nucleotides, the CDR3 is TGTGCCAGCAGAGTCCTTAGCGGGGGAACCTACAATGAGCAGTTCTTC.

The genes are TRBV5-1 and TRBJ1-4, with no clear D. The CDR3 contains 14 residues. V was clipped by 0 bases and J by 0 bases, with 3 bases between them. Germline CDR1 SGHRS, CDR2 YFSETQ. The CDR3 DNA reads TGCGCCAGCAGCTTGGTCGCAACTAATGAAAAACTGTTTTTT. Translation: CASSLVATNEKLFF.

With respect to this clone: This specimen includes other DNA sequences encoding the same CDR3. This sequence joins TRBV30 and TRBJ1-5; D is uncertain. From germline, CDR1 is GTSNPN and CDR2 SVGIG (reference sequence). With 0 bases removed from V and 1 base from J, the gap between germline ends came to 4 bases. The CDR3 covers 13 residues. Here the CDR3 DNA reads TGTGCCTGGAGTGTACAGAGCAATCAGCCCCAGCATTTT. Protein: CAWSVQSNQPQHF.

V is TRBV29-1 and J is TRBJ2-5, with a tentative D call TRBD1 (6 bases). The CDR3 consists of 15 residues. In germline, CDR1 is SQVTM, CDR2 ANQGSEA. V lost 5 bases and J lost 4, with 20 bases in between. Here the CDR3 reads CSVHPPGTPRETQYF. DNA for the CDR3: TGCAGCGTTCACCCCCCCGGGACACCCAGAGAGACCCAGTACTTC.

This clone appeared a single time. V is TRBV10-3 and J is TRBJ2-7, with D perhaps matching TRBD1 (5 bases). The CDR3 is made up of 16 amino acids. Deletions cut 0 bases from V and 0 bases from J, with 12 bases between. Per germline, CDR1 ENHRY and CDR2 SYGVKD. CDR3 bases: TGTGCCATCAGTGAGTCGACGCAGGGTAGCTCCTACGAGCAGTACTTC. It specifies CAISESTQGSSYEQYF.

V gene TRBV28 combines with J gene TRBJ1-5, with 7 positions matching TRBD1. V shed 2 bases, J shed 3 bases, and the junction held 4 bases outside the gene matches. There are 15 residues in the CDR3. From germline, CDR1 is MDHEN and CDR2 SYDVKM. Written as DNA, the CDR3 is TGTGCCAGCAGTTTAGACAGGGCGCTCAATCAGCCCCAGCATTTT. Translated, it gives CASSLDRALNQPQHF.

The chain links TRBV4-1 to TRBJ2-5, with D possibly TRBD2 on 6 matching bases. From germline, CDR1 is MGHRA and CDR2 YSYEKL. This CDR3 is 13 amino acids long. V was pared by 4 bases and J by 7 bases, with 13 bases between. CDR3 sequence reads: CASSLLGGATQYF. In nucleotides, the CDR3 is TGCGCCAGCAGCCTATTGGGCGGGGCGACCCAGTACTTC.

The gene calls are TRBV9 and TRBJ2-5, with 7 bases lining up with TRBD1. Looked up from germline, CDR1 is SGDLS and CDR2 is YYNGEE. The CDR3 sequence is 14 residues long. The junction had 7 bases not matched to a gene; V was cut back by 3 bases and J by 5 bases. The CDR3 sequence: CASSAGQPRETQYF. The CDR3, as DNA: TGTGCCAGCAGCGCGGGACAGCCACGGGAGACCCAGTACTTC.

DNA of the CDR3: TGCGCCAGCAGCCAAGATATACAGGGGACCGGGACAGATACGCAGTATTTT. Its translation is CASSQDIQGTGTDTQYF. This rearrangement joins TRBV4-1 to TRBJ2-3; 7 bases are shared with TRBD1. Germline lookup yields CDR1 MGHRA and CDR2 YSYEKL. CDR3 length: 17 residues. Losses at the gene ends were 0 bases for V and 3 bases for J; bases not matched to a gene: 9.

The chain uses TRBV27 and TRBJ2-3; unclear D gene. Germline CDR1 MNHEY, CDR2 SMNVEV (reference sequence). This CDR3 contains 13 residues. Trimming took off 4 bases at V and 0 bases at J, with 5 bases between the two ends. The DNA for the CDR3 is TGTGCCAGCAGTTCCCTTAGCACAGATACGCAGTATTTT. Amino acid sequence: CASSSLSTDTQYF.

The chain couples TRBV15 to TRBJ1-1, with D unclear. The germline CDR1 and CDR2 sequences are LNHNV and YYDKDF (reference sequence). The V and J ends lost 3 bases and 1 base respectively, with 6 bases between them. This CDR3 is 13 amino acids long. DNA for the CDR3: TGTGCCACCAGCAGGGACTCGAACACTGAAGCTTTCTTT. Amino acids: CATSRDSNTEAFF.

J is TRBJ1-4 and V is TRBV10-1; 7 nucleotides match TRBD1. This CDR3 region has 14 residues. The V and J ends lost 5 bases and 7 bases, in that order; junction bases with no gene match: 7. Looked up from germline, CDR1 is WNHNN and CDR2 is SYGVQD (reference sequence). For the CDR3, the DNA is TGCGCCAGCAGTTCGGCCAGGGGGTCTGAAAAACTGTTTTTT. Protein: CASSSARGSEKLFF.

The chain uses TRBV9 and TRBJ2-3; TRBD2 agrees at 9 bases. V was clipped by 2 bases and J by 1 base; unmatched bases: 2. Per germline, CDR1 SGDLS and CDR2 YYNGEE. The CDR3 is 15 amino acids. CDR3 loop: CASSVTSGRTDTQYF. CDR3 DNA: TGTGCCAGCAGCGTTACTAGCGGGCGCACAGATACGCAGTATTTT.

The chain is built from TRBV16 and TRBJ2-1, with D perhaps matching TRBD1 (6 bases). Per germline, CDR1 KGHSY and CDR2 FQNENV. The CDR3 spans 14 residues. The V and J ends lost 2 bases and 8 bases respectively, with 13 bases between them. Here the CDR3 reads CASSQRGSVDEQFF. CDR3 coding DNA: TGTGCCAGCAGCCAAAGGGGGTCCGTGGATGAGCAGTTCTTC.